The 4 T cell receptor beta chains reported below all come from one sample, sequenced in a study of blood T cell repertoires in COVID-19. The method was immunoSEQ multiplex PCR; TCRdb's version includes in-frame clones alone and lacks a portion of them. This table holds about 180,000 clones, approximately 86% found once. The sample comprised peripheral blood. The receptors originated from a man between 50 and 59 years old with active or convalescent COVID-19.

The V call is TRBV11-3, the J call TRBJ1-1, with 12 bases fitting TRBD1. After removal of 5 bases from V and 5 bases from J, the junction contained 15 bases not matched to a gene. CDR3 length: 18 residues. Germline CDR1 is SGHNT and CDR2 is YENEEA. As DNA, the CDR3 is TGTGCCAGCAGCCCCCCATCCCCGGGACAGGGGGCAGATACTGAAGCTTTCTTT. This encodes CASSPPSPGQGADTEAFF.

The chain has TRBV9 and TRBJ2-6; 7 bases are a match to TRBD1. The V gene's germline CDR1 is SGDLS and CDR2 YYNGEE. V was pared by 4 bases and J by 2 bases, with 3 bases of the junction left unmatched. The CDR3 is 15 residues long. The CDR3 DNA sequence: TGTGCCAGCAGCCCCCAGGGGGCTGGGGCCAACGTCCTGACTTTC. This sequence encodes CASSPQGAGANVLTF.

This clone has just one count. J is TRBJ2-7 and V is TRBV7-2; 7 nucleotides align to TRBD2. This CDR3 has 15 amino acids. The V segment lost 2 bases and the J segment 0 bases; nucleotides outside the gene matches: 4. The germline V gene has CDR1 SGHTA and CDR2 FQGNSA. The CDR3 nucleotides are TGTGCCAGCAGCTTAATCGGGGGGAGCTCCTACGAGCAGTACTTC. Encoded protein: CASSLIGGSSYEQYF.

This clone appeared once. The V and J genes are TRBV7-9 and TRBJ1-1; 9 positions agree with TRBD1. V shed 4 bases and J 4 bases; nucleotides not matched to a gene: 13. The CDR3 length is 17 residues. Germline V gene lookup returns CDR1 SEHNR and CDR2 FQNEAQ (reference sequence). CDR3 bases: TGTGCCAGCAGCTCCCGGGGTGGGACAGGGTGGACCACTGAAGCTTTCTTT. As protein: CASSSRGGTGWTTEAFF. Full variable domain (missing parts from reference TRBV7-9 and TRBJ1-1): DTGVSQNPRHKITKRGQNVTFRCDPISEHNRLYWYRQTLGQGPEFLTYFQNEAQLEKSRLLSDRFSAERPKGSFSTLEIQRTEQGDSAMYLCASSSRGGTGWTTEAFFGQGTRLTVV.